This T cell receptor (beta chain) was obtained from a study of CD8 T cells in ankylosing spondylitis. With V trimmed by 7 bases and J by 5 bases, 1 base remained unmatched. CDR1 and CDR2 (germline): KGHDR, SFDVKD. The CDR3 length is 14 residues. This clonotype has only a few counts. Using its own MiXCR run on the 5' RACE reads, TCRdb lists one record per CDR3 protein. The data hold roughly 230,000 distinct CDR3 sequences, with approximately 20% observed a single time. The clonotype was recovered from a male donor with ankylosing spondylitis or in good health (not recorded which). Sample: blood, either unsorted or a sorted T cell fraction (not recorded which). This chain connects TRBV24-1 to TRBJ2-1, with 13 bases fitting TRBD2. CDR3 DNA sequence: TGTGCCACCAGCGGGACTAGCGGGAACAATGAGCAGTTCTTC. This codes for CATSGTSGNNEQFF.